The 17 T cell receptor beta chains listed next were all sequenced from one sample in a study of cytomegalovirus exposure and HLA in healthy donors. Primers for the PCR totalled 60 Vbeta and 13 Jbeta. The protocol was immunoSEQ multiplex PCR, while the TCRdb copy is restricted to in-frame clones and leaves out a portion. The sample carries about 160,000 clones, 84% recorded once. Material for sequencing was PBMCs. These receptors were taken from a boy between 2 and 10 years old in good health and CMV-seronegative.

The CDR3 sequence is CAIKGGRGTSGYTF. The CDR3 DNA sequence: TGTGCCATCAAGGGGGGCAGGGGGACGTCTGGCTACACCTTC. V gene TRBV10-3 combines with J gene TRBJ1-2; 7 bases match TRBD1. Per germline, CDR1 ENHRY and CDR2 SYGVKD. The CDR3 loop spans 14 amino acids. Losses at the gene ends were 7 bases for V and 7 bases for J; bases not matched to a gene: 12.

The CDR3 DNA is TGTGCCAGCAGCTTTAGGACTAGCGGCTACGAGCAGTACTTC. It is translated as CASSFRTSGYEQYF. This chain connects TRBV7-2 to TRBJ2-7, with 10 nucleotides matching TRBD2. This CDR3 is built from 14 residues. Trimming took 3 bases from V and 3 from J; bases not matched to a gene: 2. The germline V gene encodes CDR1 SGHTA and CDR2 FQGNSA.

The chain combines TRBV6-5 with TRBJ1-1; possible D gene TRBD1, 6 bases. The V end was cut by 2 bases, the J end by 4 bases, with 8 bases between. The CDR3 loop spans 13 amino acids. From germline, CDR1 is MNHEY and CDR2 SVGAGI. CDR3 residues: CASSYQGGTEAFF. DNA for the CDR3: TGTGCCAGCAGTTACCAAGGGGGCACTGAAGCTTTCTTT.

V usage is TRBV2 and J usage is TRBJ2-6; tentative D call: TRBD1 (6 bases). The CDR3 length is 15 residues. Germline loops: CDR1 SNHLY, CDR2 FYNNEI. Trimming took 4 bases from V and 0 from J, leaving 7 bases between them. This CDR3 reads CASSGGHSGANVLTF. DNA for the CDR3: TGTGCCAGCAGTGGGGGGCACTCTGGGGCCAACGTCCTGACTTTC.

CDR3 in amino acids: CASSSGLAGSGANVLTF. CDR3 DNA sequence: TGTGCCAGCAGCTCGGGACTAGCGGGGTCTGGGGCCAACGTCCTGACTTTC. V is TRBV7-3 and J is TRBJ2-6; 13 nucleotides align to TRBD2. Per germline, CDR1 SGHTA and CDR2 FQGTGA. The CDR3 has 17 amino acids. With 4 bases clipped from V and 1 base from J, the junction kept 1 base outside the gene matches.

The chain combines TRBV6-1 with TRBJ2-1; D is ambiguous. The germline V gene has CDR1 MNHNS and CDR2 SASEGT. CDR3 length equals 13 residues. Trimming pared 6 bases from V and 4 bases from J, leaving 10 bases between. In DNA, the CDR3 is TGTGCCAGCAGGGAGAGGCTTTACAATGAGCAGTTCTTC. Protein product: CASRERLYNEQFF.

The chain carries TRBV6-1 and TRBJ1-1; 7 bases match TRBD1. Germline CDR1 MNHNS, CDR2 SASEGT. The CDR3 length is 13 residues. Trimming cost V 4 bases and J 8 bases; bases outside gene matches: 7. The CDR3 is CASSVSRGVEAFF. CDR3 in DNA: TGTGCCAGCAGTGTGTCCAGGGGGGTGGAAGCTTTCTTT.

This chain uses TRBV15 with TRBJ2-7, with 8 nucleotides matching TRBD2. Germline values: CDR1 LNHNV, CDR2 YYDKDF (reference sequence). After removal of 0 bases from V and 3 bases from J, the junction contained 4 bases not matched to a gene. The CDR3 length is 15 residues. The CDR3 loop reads CATSRDPGGGYEQYF. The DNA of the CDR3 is TGTGCCACCAGCAGAGATCCGGGAGGGGGCTACGAGCAGTACTTC.

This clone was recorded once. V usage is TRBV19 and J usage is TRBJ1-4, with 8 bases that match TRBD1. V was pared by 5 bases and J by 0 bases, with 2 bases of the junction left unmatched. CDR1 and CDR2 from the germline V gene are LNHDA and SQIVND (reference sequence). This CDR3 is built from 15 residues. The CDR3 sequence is CASSRQGPTNEKLFF. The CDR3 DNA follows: TGTGCCAGTAGTCGACAGGGGCCAACTAATGAAAAACTGTTTTTT.

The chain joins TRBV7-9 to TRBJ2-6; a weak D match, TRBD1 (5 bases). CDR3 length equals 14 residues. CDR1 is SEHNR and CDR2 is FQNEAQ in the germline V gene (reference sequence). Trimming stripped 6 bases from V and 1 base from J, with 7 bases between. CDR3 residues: CASRSGSGANVLTF. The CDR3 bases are TGTGCCAGCAGATCAGGGTCTGGGGCCAACGTCCTGACTTTC.

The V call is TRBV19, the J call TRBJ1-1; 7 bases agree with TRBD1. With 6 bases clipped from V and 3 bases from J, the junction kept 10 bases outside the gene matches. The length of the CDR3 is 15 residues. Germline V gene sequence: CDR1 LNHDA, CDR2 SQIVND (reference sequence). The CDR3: CASRSPGTVDTEAFF. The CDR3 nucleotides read TGTGCCAGTAGGTCCCCAGGGACAGTGGACACTGAAGCTTTCTTT.

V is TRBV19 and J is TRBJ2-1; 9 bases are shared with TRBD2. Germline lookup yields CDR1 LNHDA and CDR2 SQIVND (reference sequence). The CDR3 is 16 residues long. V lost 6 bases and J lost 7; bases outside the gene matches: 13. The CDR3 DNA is TGTGCCAGTAGCACCTTAAATAGCGGGAGTGGAAATGAGCAGTTCTTC. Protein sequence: CASSTLNSGSGNEQFF.

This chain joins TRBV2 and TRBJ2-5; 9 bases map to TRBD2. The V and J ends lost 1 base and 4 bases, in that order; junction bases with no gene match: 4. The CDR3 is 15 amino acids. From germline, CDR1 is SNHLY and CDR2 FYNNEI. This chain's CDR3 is CASSEGAGGSETQYF. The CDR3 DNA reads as TGTGCCAGCAGTGAAGGGGCGGGGGGGTCAGAGACCCAGTACTTC. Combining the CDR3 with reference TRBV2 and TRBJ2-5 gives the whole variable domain EPEVTQTPSHQVTQMGQEVILRCVPISNHLYFYWYRQILGQKVEFLVSFYNNEISEKSEIFDDQFSVERPDGSNFTLKIRSTKLEDSAMYFCASSEGAGGSETQYFGPGTRLLVL.

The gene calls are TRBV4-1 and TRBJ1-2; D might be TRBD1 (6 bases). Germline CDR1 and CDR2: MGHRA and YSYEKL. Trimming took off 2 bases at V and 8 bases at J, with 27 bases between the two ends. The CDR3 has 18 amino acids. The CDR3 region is CASSQNMFWDTAGGGYTF. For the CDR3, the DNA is TGCGCCAGCAGCCAAAATATGTTTTGGGACACGGCAGGTGGAGGCTACACCTTC.

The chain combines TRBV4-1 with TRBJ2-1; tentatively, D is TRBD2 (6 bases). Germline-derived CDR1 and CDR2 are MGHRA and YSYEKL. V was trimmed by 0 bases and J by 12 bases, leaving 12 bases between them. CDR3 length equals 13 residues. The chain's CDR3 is CASSQDPLARQFF. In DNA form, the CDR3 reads TGCGCCAGCAGCCAAGATCCACTAGCAAGGCAGTTCTTC.

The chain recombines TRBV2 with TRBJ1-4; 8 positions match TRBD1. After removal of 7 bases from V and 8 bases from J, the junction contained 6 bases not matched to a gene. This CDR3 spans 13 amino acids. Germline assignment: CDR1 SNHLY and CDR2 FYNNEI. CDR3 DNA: TGTGCCAGCAAGGGCAGGGGGCGCGAAAAACTGTTTTTT. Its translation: CASKGRGREKLFF.

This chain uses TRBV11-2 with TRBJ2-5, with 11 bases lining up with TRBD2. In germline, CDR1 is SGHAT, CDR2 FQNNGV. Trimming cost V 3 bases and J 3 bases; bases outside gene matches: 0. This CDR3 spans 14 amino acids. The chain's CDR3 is CASSLGLAEETQYF. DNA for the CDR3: TGTGCCAGCAGCTTGGGACTAGCGGAAGAGACCCAGTACTTC.